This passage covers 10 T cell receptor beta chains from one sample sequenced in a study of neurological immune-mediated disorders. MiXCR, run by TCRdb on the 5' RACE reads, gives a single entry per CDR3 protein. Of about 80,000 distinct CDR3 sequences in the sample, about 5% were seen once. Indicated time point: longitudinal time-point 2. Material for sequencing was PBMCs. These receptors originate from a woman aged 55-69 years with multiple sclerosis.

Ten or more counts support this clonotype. CDR3 nucleotide sequence: TGCGCCAGCAGCTTGGCCGGGGGGGACGGTCAAGAGACCCAGTACTTC. This codes for CASSLAGGDGQETQYF. V gene TRBV5-1 combines with J gene TRBJ2-5; 8 nucleotides align to TRBD2. Germline-derived CDR1 and CDR2 are SGHRS and YFSETQ. With V trimmed by 0 bases and J by 2 bases, 6 bases remained unmatched. This CDR3 has 16 amino acids.

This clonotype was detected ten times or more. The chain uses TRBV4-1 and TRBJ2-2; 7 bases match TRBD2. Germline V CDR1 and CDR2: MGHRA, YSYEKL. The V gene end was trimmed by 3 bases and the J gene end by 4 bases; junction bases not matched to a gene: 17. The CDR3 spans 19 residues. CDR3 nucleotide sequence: TGCGCCAGCAGCCAGAAGAAGGTCCACGGGGGGAAAAGCACCGGGGAGCTGTTTTTT. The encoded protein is CASSQKKVHGGKSTGELFF.

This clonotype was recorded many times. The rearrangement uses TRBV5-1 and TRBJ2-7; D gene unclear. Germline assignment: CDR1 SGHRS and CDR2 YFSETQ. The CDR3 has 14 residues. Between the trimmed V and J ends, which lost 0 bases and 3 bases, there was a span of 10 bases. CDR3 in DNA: TGCGCCAGCAGCTTGGAAATTTCGGGCTACGAGCAGTACTTC. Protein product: CASSLEISGYEQYF.

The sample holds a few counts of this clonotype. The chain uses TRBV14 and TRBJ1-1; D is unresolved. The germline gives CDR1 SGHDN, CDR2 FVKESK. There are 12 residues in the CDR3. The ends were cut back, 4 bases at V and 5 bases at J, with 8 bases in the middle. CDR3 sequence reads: CASSPGRTEAFF. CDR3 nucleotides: TGTGCCAGCAGCCCTGGACGGACTGAAGCTTTCTTT.

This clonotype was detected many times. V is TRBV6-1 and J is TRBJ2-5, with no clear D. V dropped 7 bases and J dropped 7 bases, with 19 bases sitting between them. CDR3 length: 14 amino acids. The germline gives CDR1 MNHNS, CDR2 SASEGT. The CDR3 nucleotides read TGTGCCAGCACCCTCTTGACTGCGGTCGGGACCCAGTACTTC. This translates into CASTLLTAVGTQYF.

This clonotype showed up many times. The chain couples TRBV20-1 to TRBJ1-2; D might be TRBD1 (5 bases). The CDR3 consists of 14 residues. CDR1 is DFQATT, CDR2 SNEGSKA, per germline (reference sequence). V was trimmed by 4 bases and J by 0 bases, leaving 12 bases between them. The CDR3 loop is CSATGQSTNYGYTF. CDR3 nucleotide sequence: TGCAGTGCTACTGGACAATCAACTAACTATGGCTACACCTTC.

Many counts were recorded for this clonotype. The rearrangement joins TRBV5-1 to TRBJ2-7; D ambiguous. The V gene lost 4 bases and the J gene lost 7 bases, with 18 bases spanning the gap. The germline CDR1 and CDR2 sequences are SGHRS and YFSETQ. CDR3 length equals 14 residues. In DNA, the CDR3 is TGCGCCAGCAGCGCCCGGTCACCCACGAGGGAGCAGTACTTC. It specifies CASSARSPTREQYF. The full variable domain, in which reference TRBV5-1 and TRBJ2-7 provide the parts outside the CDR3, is KAGVTQTPRYLIKTRGQQVTLSCSPISGHRSVSWYQQTPGQGLQFLFEYFSETQRNKGNFPGRFSGRQFSNSRSEMNVSTLELGDSALYLCASSARSPTREQYFGPGTRLTVT.

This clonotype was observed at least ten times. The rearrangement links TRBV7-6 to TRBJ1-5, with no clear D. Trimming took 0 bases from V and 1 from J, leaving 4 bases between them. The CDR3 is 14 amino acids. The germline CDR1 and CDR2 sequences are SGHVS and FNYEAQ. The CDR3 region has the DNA TGTGCCAGCAGCTTAGCGGGGAGCAATCAGCCCCAGCATTTT. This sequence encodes CASSLAGSNQPQHF.

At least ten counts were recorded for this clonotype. CDR3 sequence reads: CASSFPGAGNTIYF. The CDR3 region has the DNA TGTGCCAGCAGCTTCCCGGGGGCAGGAAACACCATATATTTT. J is TRBJ1-3 and V is TRBV7-9, with D perhaps matching TRBD1 (6 bases). CDR1 and CDR2 (germline): SEHNR, FQNEAQ (reference sequence). Trimming shortened V by 3 bases and J by 4 bases, and 10 bases separated the two germline ends. The CDR3 spans 14 residues.

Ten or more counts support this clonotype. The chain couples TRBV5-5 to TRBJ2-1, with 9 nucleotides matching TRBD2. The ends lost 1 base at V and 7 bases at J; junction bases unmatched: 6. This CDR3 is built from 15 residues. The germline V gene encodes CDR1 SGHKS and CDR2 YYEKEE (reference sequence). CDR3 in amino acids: CASSLRSGGLNEQFF. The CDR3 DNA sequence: TGTGCCAGCAGCTTGAGAAGCGGGGGGTTAAATGAGCAGTTCTTC.